A selection of T cell receptor beta chains follows, all from one sample in a study of radiotherapy plus CTLA-4 blockade in lung cancer. The table came from immunoSEQ multiplex PCR; TCRdb's copy has only in-frame clones and leaves some out. The table records about 97,000 clones, 65% to 85% of them present only once. Material: peripheral blood, obtained from a patient treated with radiotherapy plus ipilimumab. These receptor sequences come from a human donor with non-small cell lung cancer who had a partial response to radiotherapy plus ipilimumab. Some clones in this sample may be carry-over from other donors' samples. Both conserved end residues are part of each CDR3. Each record gives: V gene, clone size, J gene, D gene, CDR3 protein, CDR3 DNA. The D gene is left open where the match is weak. Clone size is not always given. Where it is, it says once, few, many or a class for expanded clones.

v_call: TRBV7-9; clone_size: -; j_call: TRBJ1-6; d_call: TRBD1; cdr3_aa: CASSSGQGRNSPLHF; cdr3_nt: TGTGCCAGCAGCTCAGGACAGGGCCGTAATTCACCCCTCCACTTT
v_call: TRBV6-1; clone_size: few; j_call: TRBJ2-3; d_call: TRBD1; cdr3_aa: CASKWGQGRDTQYF; cdr3_nt: TGTGCCAGTAAATGGGGACAGGGTCGAGATACGCAGTATTTT
v_call: TRBV2; clone_size: -; j_call: TRBJ2-7; d_call: -; cdr3_aa: CASRGQNYEQYF; cdr3_nt: TGTGCCAGCAGGGGACAAAACTACGAGCAGTACTTC
v_call: TRBV9; clone_size: few; j_call: TRBJ2-1; d_call: -; cdr3_aa: CASSVESSYNEQFF; cdr3_nt: TGTGCCAGCAGCGTAGAGAGCTCCTACAATGAGCAGTTCTTC
v_call: TRBV4-3; clone_size: -; j_call: TRBJ2-4; d_call: -; cdr3_aa: CASSLGQGNIQYF; cdr3_nt: TGCGCCAGCAGCCTTGGGCAGGGTAACATTCAGTACTTC
v_call: TRBV30; clone_size: -; j_call: TRBJ2-2; d_call: -; cdr3_aa: CAWSANTKGQNTGELFF; cdr3_nt: TGTGCCTGGAGTGCGAACACAAAGGGACAGAACACCGGGGAGCTGTTTTTT
v_call: TRBV15; clone_size: few; j_call: TRBJ2-6; d_call: -; cdr3_aa: CATSRNPRVLLSGANVLTF; cdr3_nt: TGTGCCACCAGCAGAAACCCCAGGGTGCTACTATCTGGGGCCAACGTCCTGACTTTC
v_call: TRBV9; clone_size: -; j_call: TRBJ2-7; d_call: TRBD1; cdr3_aa: CASSVAGQGSEQYF; cdr3_nt: TGTGCCAGCAGCGTAGCGGGACAGGGTTCCGAGCAGTACTTC
v_call: TRBV6-1; clone_size: -; j_call: TRBJ2-1; d_call: TRBD2; cdr3_aa: CASSVPGTSGRALGDEQFF; cdr3_nt: TGTGCCAGCAGTGTCCCCGGGACTAGCGGGAGGGCCTTGGGAGATGAGCAGTTCTTC
v_call: TRBV30; clone_size: -; j_call: TRBJ1-5; d_call: -; cdr3_aa: CAWEGVGEPQHF; cdr3_nt: TGTGCCTGGGAGGGGGTAGGGGAGCCCCAGCATTTT
v_call: TRBV5-6; clone_size: few; j_call: TRBJ2-7; d_call: -; cdr3_aa: CASNQGGVSYEQYF; cdr3_nt: TGTGCCAGTAACCAGGGGGGAGTCTCCTACGAGCAGTACTTC
v_call: TRBV11-2; clone_size: -; j_call: TRBJ2-7; d_call: -; cdr3_aa: CASSPGTGSNYEQYF; cdr3_nt: TGTGCCAGCAGCCCCGGTACAGGGAGTAACTACGAGCAGTACTTC
v_call: TRBV2; clone_size: -; j_call: TRBJ2-7; d_call: -; cdr3_aa: CASSRRDLYEQYF; cdr3_nt: TGTGCCAGCAGTAGGAGAGACCTCTACGAGCAGTACTTC
v_call: TRBV6-5; clone_size: -; j_call: TRBJ1-5; d_call: -; cdr3_aa: CASSQDHRARPQHF; cdr3_nt: TGTGCCAGCAGCCAAGACCACAGGGCCCGGCCCCAGCATTTT
v_call: TRBV2; clone_size: -; j_call: TRBJ1-1; d_call: -; cdr3_aa: CASNVNTEAFF; cdr3_nt: TGTGCCAGCAATGTAAACACTGAAGCTTTCTTT
v_call: TRBV4-3; clone_size: few; j_call: TRBJ1-2; d_call: TRBD1; cdr3_aa: CASSQRARTGDLNYGYTF; cdr3_nt: TGCGCCAGCAGCCAACGCGCCAGGACAGGGGACCTTAACTATGGCTACACCTTC
v_call: TRBV5-6; clone_size: -; j_call: TRBJ2-3; d_call: -; cdr3_aa: CASSLGLGQYF; cdr3_nt: TGTGCCAGCAGCTTGGGTTTGGGCCAGTATTTT
v_call: TRBV7-2; clone_size: -; j_call: TRBJ2-6; d_call: TRBD2; cdr3_aa: CASSLAGGSSGANVLTF; cdr3_nt: TGTGCCAGCAGCTTAGCGGGGGGGAGTAGTGGGGCCAACGTCCTGACTTTC
v_call: TRBV4-2; clone_size: -; j_call: TRBJ1-2; d_call: -; cdr3_aa: CASSQEDGRGPYGYTF; cdr3_nt: TGTGCCAGCAGCCAAGAGGACGGGCGAGGGCCCTATGGCTACACCTTC
v_call: TRBV2; clone_size: -; j_call: TRBJ2-1; d_call: TRBD2; cdr3_aa: CASRYPGTSGEQFF; cdr3_nt: TGTGCCAGCAGGTACCCCGGGACTAGCGGTGAGCAGTTCTTC